This TCR beta chain was found in a study of a mutant IDH1 vaccine in newly diagnosed glioma. Study-level information: Visit V12 was at week 35; visit V13 was at week 47.

A few counts support this clone. Its specificity is unknown. The CDR3 extends over 12 amino acids. The time point is: week 35, safety follow-up. Each dose delivered 300 ug of mutant IDH1 20-mer peptide subcutaneously with imiquimod. Some clones are missing from TCRdb's copy, which holds only in-frame ones; the method was immunoSEQ multiplex PCR. The table shows tens of thousands of clones, with around 78% occurring only once. The sequencing used PBMCs, collected from a glioma patient whose treatment included an IDH1 peptide vaccine. This TCR was recovered from a middle-aged man with glioma. J is TRBJ1-6 and V is TRBV21-1. TRBV21-1 is deemed a pseudogene. The CDR3 reads CASSKGNSPLHF. Written as DNA, the CDR3 is TGTGCCAGCAGCAAAGGAAATTCACCCCTCCACTTT.